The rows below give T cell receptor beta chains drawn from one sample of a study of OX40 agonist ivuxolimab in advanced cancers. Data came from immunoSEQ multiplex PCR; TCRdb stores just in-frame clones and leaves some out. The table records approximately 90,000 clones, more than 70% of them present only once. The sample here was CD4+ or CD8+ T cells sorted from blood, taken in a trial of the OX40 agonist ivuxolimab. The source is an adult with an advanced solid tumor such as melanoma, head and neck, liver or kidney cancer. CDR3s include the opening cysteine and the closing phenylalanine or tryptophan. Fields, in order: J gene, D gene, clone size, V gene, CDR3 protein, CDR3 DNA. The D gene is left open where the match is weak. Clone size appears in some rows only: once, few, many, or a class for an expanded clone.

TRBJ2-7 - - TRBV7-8 CASSPRGGISSYEQYF TGTGCCAGCAGCCCCCGTGGCGGGATAAGCTCCTACGAGCAGTACTTC
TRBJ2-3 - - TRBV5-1 CASQAPPRVSQYF TGCGCCAGCCAAGCGCCCCCAAGGGTTTCGCAGTATTTT
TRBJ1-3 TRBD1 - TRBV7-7 CASSLGLGGAGNTIYF TGTGCCAGCAGCTTAGGCTTAGGGGGCGCGGGAAACACCATATATTTT
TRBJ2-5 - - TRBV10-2 CASSGITRSGTQYF TGCGCCAGCAGCGGAATAACTAGAAGCGGGACCCAGTACTTC
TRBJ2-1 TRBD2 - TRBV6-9 CASSRGSSDNEQFF TGTGCCAGCAGTCGCGGGAGTTCTGACAATGAGCAGTTCTTC
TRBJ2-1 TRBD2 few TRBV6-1 CASTSGTDNEQFF TGTGCCAGTACTAGCGGGACAGACAATGAGCAGTTCTTC
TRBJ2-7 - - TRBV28 CASSFLPYEQYF TGTGCCAGCAGTTTTTTACCCTACGAGCAGTACTTC
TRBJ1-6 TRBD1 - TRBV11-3 CASSPFTGGFSPLHF TGTGCCAGCAGCCCTTTTACAGGGGGGTTTTCACCCCTCCACTTT
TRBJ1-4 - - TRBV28 CASSLIGGEKLFF TGTGCCAGCAGTTTAATCGGGGGTGAAAAACTGTTTTTT
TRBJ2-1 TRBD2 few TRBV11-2 CASSPGGRPLYNEQFF TGTGCCAGCAGCCCCGGCGGGAGACCCTTATACAATGAGCAGTTCTTC
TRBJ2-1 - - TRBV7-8 CASSSILGFNEQFF TGTGCCAGCAGCTCTATTCTAGGATTCAATGAGCAGTTCTTC
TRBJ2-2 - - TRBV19 CASTYWDAGTTNTGELFF TGTGCCAGTACCTATTGGGACGCCGGGACAACAAACACCGGGGAGCTGTTTTTT
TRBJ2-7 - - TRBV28 CASSLLGTQTYEQYF TGTGCCAGCAGTTTATTGGGGACACAGACCTACGAGCAGTACTTC
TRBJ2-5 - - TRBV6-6 CASSTFRGARETQYF TGTGCCAGCAGTACCTTTCGGGGGGCAAGAGAGACCCAGTACTTC
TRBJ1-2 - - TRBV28 CASSYDRQYGYTF TGTGCCAGCAGTTATGACCGACAGTATGGCTACACCTTC
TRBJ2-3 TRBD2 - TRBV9 CASREGPSTDTQYF TGTGCCAGCCGGGAGGGGCCGAGCACAGATACGCAGTATTTT
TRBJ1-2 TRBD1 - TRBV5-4 CASSRDREDGYTF TGTGCCAGCAGCAGGGACAGGGAGGATGGCTACACCTTC
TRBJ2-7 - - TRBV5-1 CASSPLGPYEQYF TGCGCCAGCAGCCCCCTGGGACCTTACGAGCAGTACTTC
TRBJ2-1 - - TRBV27 CASSSTSSTNNEQFF TGTGCCAGCAGTTCAACTAGCTCCACAAACAATGAGCAGTTCTTC
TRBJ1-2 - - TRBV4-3 CASSQQVSNYGYTF TGCGCCAGCAGCCAACAGGTTTCGAACTATGGCTACACCTTC
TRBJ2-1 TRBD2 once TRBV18 CASSPMTSGRGNEQFF TGTGCCAGCTCACCAATGACTAGCGGGAGGGGCAATGAGCAGTTCTTC
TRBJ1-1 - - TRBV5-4 CASSYLQGNTEAFF TGTGCCAGCAGCTACTTACAGGGGAACACTGAAGCTTTCTTT